This entry features one T cell receptor (beta chain) sequence. The junction does not match germline at one end; this may be a read error. The V gene's germline CDR1 is MGHRA and CDR2 YSYEKL. CDR3 length: 16 amino acids. This sample is part of a study of blood T cell repertoires in COVID-19. Study-level information: Samples of COVID-19 (acute and convalescent) were obtained from the United States, Italy and Spain.

The method was immunoSEQ multiplex PCR; TCRdb's version includes in-frame clones alone and lacks a portion of them. This sample has 250,000 to 300,000 clones; 70% to 90% occur once, and the top ten carry 3.6%. The gene calls are TRBV4-1 and TRBJ2-3; TRBD2 agrees at 9 bases. Sequencing was done on a sample of peripheral blood. The TCR sequence derives from a young man with active or convalescent COVID-19. The DNA of the CDR3 is TGCGCCCGCAGCCGACTGGGACTAGCAGTCACAGATACGCAGTATTTT. Protein sequence: CARSRLGLAVTDTQYF.